The entry that follows covers one TCR beta chain sequence. Germline CDR1 and CDR2: SGHRS and YFSETQ. This CDR3 region has 16 residues. The V gene end was trimmed by 4 bases and the J gene end by 5 bases; junction bases not matched to a gene: 3. The entry originates in a study of blood T cell repertoires in COVID-19. Here immunoSEQ multiplex PCR was the method, and the copy in TCRdb shows in-frame clones only, minus some. The sample lists 70,000 to 90,000 clones, roughly 85% occurring once. Material for sequencing was peripheral blood. The chain is built from TRBV5-1 and TRBJ2-1; 16 positions match TRBD2. The clonotype comes from a man in his fifties or sixties with acute or convalescent COVID-19. CDR3 amino acids: CASSHGTSGRDNEQFF. The CDR3 DNA reads as TGCGCCAGCAGCCATGGGACTAGCGGGAGGGACAATGAGCAGTTCTTC.